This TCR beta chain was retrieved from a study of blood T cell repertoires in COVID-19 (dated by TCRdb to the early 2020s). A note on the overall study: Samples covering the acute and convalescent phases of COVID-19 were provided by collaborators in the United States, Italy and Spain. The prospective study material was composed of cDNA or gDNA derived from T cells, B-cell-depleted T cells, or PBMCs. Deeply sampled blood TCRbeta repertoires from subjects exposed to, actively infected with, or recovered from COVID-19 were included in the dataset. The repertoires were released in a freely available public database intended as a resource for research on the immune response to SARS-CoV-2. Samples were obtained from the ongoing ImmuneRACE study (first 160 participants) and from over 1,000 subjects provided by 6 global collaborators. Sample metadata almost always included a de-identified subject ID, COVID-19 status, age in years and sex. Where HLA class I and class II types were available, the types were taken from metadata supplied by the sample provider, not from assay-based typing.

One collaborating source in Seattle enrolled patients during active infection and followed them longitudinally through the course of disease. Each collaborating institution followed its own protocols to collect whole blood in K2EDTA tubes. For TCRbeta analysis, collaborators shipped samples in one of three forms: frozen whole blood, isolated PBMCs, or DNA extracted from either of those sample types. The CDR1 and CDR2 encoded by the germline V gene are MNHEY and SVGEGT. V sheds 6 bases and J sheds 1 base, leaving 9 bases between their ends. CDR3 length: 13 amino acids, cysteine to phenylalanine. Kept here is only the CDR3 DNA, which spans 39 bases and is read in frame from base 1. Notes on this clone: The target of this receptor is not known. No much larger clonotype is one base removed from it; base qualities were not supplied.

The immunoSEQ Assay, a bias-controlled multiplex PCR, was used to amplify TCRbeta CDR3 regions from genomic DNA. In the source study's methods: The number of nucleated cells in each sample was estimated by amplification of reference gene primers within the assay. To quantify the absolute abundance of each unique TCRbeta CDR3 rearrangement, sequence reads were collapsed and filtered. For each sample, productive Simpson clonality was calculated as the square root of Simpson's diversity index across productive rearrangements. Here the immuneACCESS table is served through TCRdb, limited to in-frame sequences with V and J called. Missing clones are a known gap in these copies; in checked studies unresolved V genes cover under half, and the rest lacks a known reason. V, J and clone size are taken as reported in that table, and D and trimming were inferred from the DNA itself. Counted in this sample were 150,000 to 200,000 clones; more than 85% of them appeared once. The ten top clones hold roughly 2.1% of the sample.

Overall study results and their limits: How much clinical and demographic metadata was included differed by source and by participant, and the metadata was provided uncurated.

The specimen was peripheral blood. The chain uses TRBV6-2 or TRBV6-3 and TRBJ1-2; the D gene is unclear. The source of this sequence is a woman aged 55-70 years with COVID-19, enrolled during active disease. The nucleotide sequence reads TGTGCCAGCAGCCTTCCAATTAACTATGGCTACACCTTC. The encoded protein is CASSLPINYGYTF.